The 16 T cell receptor beta chains below were found in one sample sequenced in a study of beta chain features in type 1 diabetes. Study-level findings and limits: Patients with Type 1 diabetes showed moderately but significantly shorter TCRB CDR3s in all four CD4+ subsets.

Antigen specificity for these receptors is unknown. Every isolated RNA sample was fully reverse transcribed, so sequencing captured expressed TCRB transcripts. Data came from immunoSEQ multiplex PCR; TCRdb stores just in-frame clones and leaves some out. Altogether roughly 340,000 clones are present, about 12% being singletons, with the ten largest covering 0.0095% to 0.012%. The material sequenced was naive CD4+ T cells from blood. The receptors were sampled from a woman in her late teens or twenties with type 1 diabetes.

CDR3 nucleotide sequence: TGCGCCAGCAGCCATGTCGGGTACAGGGCGAACACCATATATTTT. Protein product: CASSHVGYRANTIYF. The rearrangement joins TRBV4-3 to TRBJ1-3; D is perhaps TRBD1 (6 bases). Germline V lookup: CDR1 LGHNA, CDR2 YSLEER. The V end lost 3 bases, the J end lost 7 bases, and 16 bases lay between the germline ends. CDR3 length equals 15 residues.

CDR3 nucleotide sequence: TGCGCCAGCAGCCCGCGTCGCACCGAACCTCAGGTAAACACTGAAGCTTTCTTT. It codes for CASSPRRTEPQVNTEAFF. This chain joins TRBV4-1 and TRBJ1-1, with unresolved D. The length of the CDR3 is 18 residues. The V end lost 4 bases, the J end lost 2 bases, and 23 bases lay between the germline ends. Germline CDR1 MGHRA, CDR2 YSYEKL.

The chain employs TRBV7-2 and TRBJ2-1; tentatively, D is TRBD2 (6 bases). Looked up from germline, CDR1 is SGHTA and CDR2 is FQGNSA. This CDR3 region has 14 residues. V was trimmed by 5 bases and J by 9 bases, leaving 17 bases between them. CDR3: CASSLIRGAGEQFF. In DNA, the CDR3 is TGTGCCAGCAGCCTTATAAGGGGAGCGGGTGAGCAGTTCTTC.

V gene TRBV4-3 combines with J gene TRBJ1-6, with a tentative D call TRBD1 (6 bases). Looked up from germline, CDR1 is LGHNA and CDR2 is YSLEER. CDR3 length: 14 amino acids. V was cut by 1 base and J by 10 bases, with 11 bases left in between. CDR3 coding DNA: TGCGCCAGCAGCCAAGGACAGGTTCGGTCACCCCTCCACTTT. It yields the protein CASSQGQVRSPLHF.

This clone was recorded a few times. The V gene is TRBV4-3, the J gene TRBJ1-4; TRBD1 agrees at 7 bases. J lost 0 bases, V lost 4 bases, and 5 bases had no gene match. The CDR3 extends over 16 amino acids. Per germline, CDR1 LGHNA and CDR2 YSLEER. The CDR3 bases are TGCGCCAGCAGCCTGGGACAGCGAGCAACTAATGAAAAACTGTTTTTT. Its protein is CASSLGQRATNEKLFF.

The rearrangement uses TRBV7-9 and TRBJ2-3, with D hard to call. Looked up from germline, CDR1 is SEHNR and CDR2 is FQNEAQ (reference sequence). The CDR3 totals 15 residues. Trimming took 0 bases from V and 0 from J, leaving 7 bases between them. The CDR3 nucleotides are TGTGCCAGCAGCTTAGCAGCTCCTAGCACAGATACGCAGTATTTT. Its translation: CASSLAAPSTDTQYF. Filled out from reference TRBV7-9 and TRBJ2-3, the complete variable domain reads DTGVSQNPRHKITKRGQNVTFRCDPISEHNRLYWYRQTLGQGPEFLTYFQNEAQLEKSRLLSDRFSAERPKGSFSTLEIQRTEQGDSAMYLCASSLAAPSTDTQYFGPGTRLTVL.

Only a few counts were recorded for this clone. The rearrangement links TRBV4-3 to TRBJ1-2; D is undetermined. With 0 bases removed from V and 4 bases from J, the gap between germline ends came to 12 bases. Germline CDR1 and CDR2: LGHNA and YSLEER. The CDR3 contains 15 residues. This CDR3 is CASSQDQEAFYGYTF. CDR3 DNA: TGCGCCAGCAGCCAAGATCAGGAAGCCTTCTATGGCTACACCTTC.

This chain joins TRBV19 and TRBJ2-7; weak D call: TRBD2 (5 bases). CDR3 length: 13 amino acids. CDR1 is LNHDA and CDR2 is SQIVND in the germline V gene (reference sequence). Deletions cut 5 bases from V and 8 bases from J, with 16 bases between. This chain's CDR3 is CASSSPDLAKQYF. The CDR3 coding sequence is TGTGCCAGTAGTTCACCCGACTTAGCGAAGCAGTACTTC.

This clone was picked up a small number of times. Different DNA sequences within this sample yield the same CDR3. This chain links TRBV10-3 with TRBJ1-1, with 7 bases lining up with TRBD1. Germline V gene data show CDR1 as ENHRY and CDR2 as SYGVKD. This CDR3 region has 13 residues. V was clipped by 8 bases and J by 0 bases; unmatched bases: 3. CDR3 in amino acids: CAIRQGVNTEAFF. CDR3 sequence (DNA): TGTGCCATCCGACAGGGAGTGAACACTGAAGCTTTCTTT.

In this sample, this clone turned up a few times. This chain uses TRBV11-2 with TRBJ2-1, with 10 bases that match TRBD2. The CDR3 has 19 amino acids. V was clipped by 5 bases and J by 0 bases; unmatched bases: 13. Germline V lookup: CDR1 SGHAT, CDR2 FQNNGV. The CDR3 reads CASSPTGLAGVRSYNEQFF. The CDR3 DNA is TGTGCCAGCAGCCCCACAGGGCTAGCGGGAGTTCGCTCCTACAATGAGCAGTTCTTC.

J is TRBJ1-1 and V is TRBV7-2; 7 bases align to TRBD1. Germline-derived CDR1 and CDR2 are SGHTA and FQGNSA. The CDR3 extends over 15 amino acids. The J segment lost 0 bases and the V segment lost 5 bases, leaving 6 bases of the junction unmatched. DNA for the CDR3: TGTGCCAGCAGCCCGAGACAGGGCTTGAACACTGAAGCTTTCTTT. As protein: CASSPRQGLNTEAFF.

This sequence joins TRBV6-1 and TRBJ1-1; 9 bases map to TRBD1. CDR3 size: 14 residues. Germline CDR1 reads MNHNS; CDR2 reads SASEGT. The V and J ends lost 3 bases and 3 bases, in that order; junction bases with no gene match: 2. The CDR3 here is CASSEDRGDTEAFF. DNA for the CDR3: TGTGCCAGCAGTGAGGACAGGGGCGACACTGAAGCTTTCTTT.

This clone was counted a few times. The chain combines TRBV28 with TRBJ1-5; TRBD1 might be the D (6 bases). Looked up from germline, CDR1 is MDHEN and CDR2 is SYDVKM. The CDR3 is 12 amino acids. V dropped 5 bases and J dropped 6 bases, with 8 bases sitting between them. This CDR3 is CASSQGSQPQHF. In nucleotides, the CDR3 is TGTGCCAGCAGTCAGGGGTCTCAGCCCCAGCATTTT.

V is TRBV29-1 and J is TRBJ2-1, with TRBD1 matching over 9 bases. Trimming removed 7 bases from V and 1 base from J; junction bases left unmatched: 11. This CDR3 region has 16 residues. Germline V CDR1 and CDR2: SQVTM, ANQGSEA. The CDR3 here is CSGTAGTGSSYNEQFF. As DNA, the CDR3 is TGCAGCGGTACAGCCGGGACAGGGAGTTCCTACAATGAGCAGTTCTTC.

Only a few counts were recorded for this clone. The chain couples TRBV18 to TRBJ1-5, with D possibly matching TRBD1 (6 bases). The CDR3 is 15 residues long. CDR1 and CDR2 from the germline V gene are KGHSH and LQKENI. Trimming shortened V by 2 bases and J by 9 bases, and 17 bases separated the two germline ends. The CDR3 coding sequence is TGTGCCAGCTCACCATCTAGGACAGAATTGTCGCCCCAGCATTTT. Protein product: CASSPSRTELSPQHF.

The chain carries TRBV7-9 and TRBJ2-7; 9 bases are a match to TRBD1. Per germline, CDR1 SEHNR and CDR2 FQNEAQ (reference sequence). The CDR3 loop spans 18 amino acids. J gave up 2 bases and V 2 bases, and 13 bases lay outside the gene matches. CDR3 DNA: TGTGCCAGCAGCTTACGGGGGTACAGAGGACAGGGGACCTACGAGCAGTACTTC. It translates to CASSLRGYRGQGTYEQYF.